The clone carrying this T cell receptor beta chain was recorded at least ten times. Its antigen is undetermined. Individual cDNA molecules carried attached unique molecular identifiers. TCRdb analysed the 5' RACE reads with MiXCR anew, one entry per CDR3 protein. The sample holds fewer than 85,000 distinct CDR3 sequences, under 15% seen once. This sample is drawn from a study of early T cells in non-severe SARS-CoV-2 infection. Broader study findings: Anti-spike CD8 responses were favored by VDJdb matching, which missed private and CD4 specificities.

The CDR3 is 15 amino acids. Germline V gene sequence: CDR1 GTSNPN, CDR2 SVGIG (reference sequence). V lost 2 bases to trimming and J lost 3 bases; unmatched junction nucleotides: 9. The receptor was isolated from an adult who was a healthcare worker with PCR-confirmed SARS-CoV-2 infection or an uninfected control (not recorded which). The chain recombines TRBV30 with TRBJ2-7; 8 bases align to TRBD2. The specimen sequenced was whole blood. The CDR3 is CAWSSPRTSLYEQYF. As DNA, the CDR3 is TGTGCCTGGAGTTCCCCGCGGACTAGCCTCTACGAGCAGTACTTC.